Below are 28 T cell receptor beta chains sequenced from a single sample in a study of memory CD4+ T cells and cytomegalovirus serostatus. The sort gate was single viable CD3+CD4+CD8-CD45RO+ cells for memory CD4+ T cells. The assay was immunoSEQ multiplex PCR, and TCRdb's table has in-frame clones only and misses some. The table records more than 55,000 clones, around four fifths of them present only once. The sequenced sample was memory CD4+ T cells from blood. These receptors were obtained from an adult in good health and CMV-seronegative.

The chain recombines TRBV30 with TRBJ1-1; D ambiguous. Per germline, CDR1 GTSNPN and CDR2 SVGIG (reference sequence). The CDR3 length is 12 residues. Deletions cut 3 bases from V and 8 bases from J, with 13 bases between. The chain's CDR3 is CAWSRRAFEAFF. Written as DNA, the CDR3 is TGTGCCTGGAGCCGAAGGGCGTTCGAAGCTTTCTTT.

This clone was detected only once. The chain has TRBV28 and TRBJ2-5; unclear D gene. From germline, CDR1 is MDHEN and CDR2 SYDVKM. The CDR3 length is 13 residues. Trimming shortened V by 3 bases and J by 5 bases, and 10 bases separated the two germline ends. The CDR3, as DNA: TGTGCCAGCAGTTTGTCTCGTTTGGAGACCCAGTACTTC. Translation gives CASSLSRLETQYF.

This CDR3 is CASSFRLMNTEAFF. CDR3 nucleotides: TGTGCCAGCAGCTTTAGACTAATGAACACTGAAGCTTTCTTT. The chain links TRBV13 to TRBJ1-1; D not certain. Trimming removed 3 bases from V and 0 bases from J, with 8 bases in between. The CDR3 spans 14 residues. In germline, CDR1 is PRHDT, CDR2 FYEKMQ (reference sequence). The complete variable domain, with remaining parts taken from reference TRBV13 and TRBJ1-1, reads AAGVIQSPRHLIKEKRETATLKCYPIPRHDTVYWYQQGPGQDPQFLISFYEKMQSDKGSIPDRFSAQQFSDYHSELNMSSLELGDSALYFCASSFRLMNTEAFFGQGTRLTVV.

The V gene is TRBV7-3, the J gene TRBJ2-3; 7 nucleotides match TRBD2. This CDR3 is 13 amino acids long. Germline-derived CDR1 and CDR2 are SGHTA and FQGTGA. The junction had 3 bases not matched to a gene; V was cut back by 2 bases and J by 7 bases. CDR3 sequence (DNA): TGTGCCAGCAGCTTAGTAGCGGGTAATACGCAGTATTTT. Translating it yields CASSLVAGNTQYF.

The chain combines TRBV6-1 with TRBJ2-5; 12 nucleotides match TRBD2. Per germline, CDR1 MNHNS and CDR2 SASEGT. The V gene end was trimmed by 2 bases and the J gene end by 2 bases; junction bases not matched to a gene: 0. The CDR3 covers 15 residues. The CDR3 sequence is CASSELAGGQETQYF. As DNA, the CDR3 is TGTGCCAGCAGTGAACTAGCGGGGGGGCAAGAGACCCAGTACTTC.

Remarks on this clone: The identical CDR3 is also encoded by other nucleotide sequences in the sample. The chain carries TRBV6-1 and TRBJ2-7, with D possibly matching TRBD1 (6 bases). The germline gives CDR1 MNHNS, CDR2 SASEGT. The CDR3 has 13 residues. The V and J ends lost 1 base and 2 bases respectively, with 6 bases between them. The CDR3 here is CASSEEGAYEQYF. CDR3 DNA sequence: TGTGCCAGCAGTGAAGAGGGGGCCTACGAGCAGTACTTC.

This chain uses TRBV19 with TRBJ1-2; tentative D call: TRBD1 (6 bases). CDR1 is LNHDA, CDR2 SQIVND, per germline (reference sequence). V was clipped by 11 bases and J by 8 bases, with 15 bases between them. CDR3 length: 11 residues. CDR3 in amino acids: CASTGGRGYTF. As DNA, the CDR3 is TGTGCCTCTACTGGGGGGCGAGGCTACACCTTC. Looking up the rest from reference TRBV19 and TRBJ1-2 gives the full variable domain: DGGITQSPKYLFRKEGQNVTLSCEQNLNHDAMYWYRQDPGQGLRLIYYSQIVNDFQKGDIAEGYSVSREKKESFPLTVTSAQKNPTAFYLCASTGGRGYTFGSGTRLTVV.

The CDR3 sequence is CASSQVGQGFSGANVLTF. DNA of the CDR3: TGCGCCAGCAGCCAAGTAGGGCAGGGGTTCTCTGGGGCCAACGTCCTGACTTTC. The genes are TRBV4-1 and TRBJ2-6; D possibly corresponds to TRBD1 (6 bases). This CDR3 is built from 18 residues. V was trimmed by 1 base and J by 0 bases, leaving 13 bases between them. CDR1 and CDR2 (germline): MGHRA, YSYEKL.

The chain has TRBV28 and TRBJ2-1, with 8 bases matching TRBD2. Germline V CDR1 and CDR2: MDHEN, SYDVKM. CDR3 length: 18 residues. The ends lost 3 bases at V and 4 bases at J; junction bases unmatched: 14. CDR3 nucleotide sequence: TGTGCCAGCAGTTTGCGCGGGAGGCTCTTGGAGGGGTACAATGAGCAGTTCTTC. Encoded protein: CASSLRGRLLEGYNEQFF.

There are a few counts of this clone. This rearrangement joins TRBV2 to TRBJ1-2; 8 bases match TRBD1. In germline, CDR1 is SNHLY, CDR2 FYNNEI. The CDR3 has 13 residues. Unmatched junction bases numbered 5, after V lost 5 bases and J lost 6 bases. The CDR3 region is CASSNDRGDGYTF. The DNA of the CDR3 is TGTGCCAGCAGTAATGACAGGGGAGATGGCTACACCTTC.

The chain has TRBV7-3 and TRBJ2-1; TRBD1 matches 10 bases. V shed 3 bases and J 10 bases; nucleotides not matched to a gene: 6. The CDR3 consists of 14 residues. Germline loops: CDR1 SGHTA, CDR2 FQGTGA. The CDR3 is CASSLETGGREQFF. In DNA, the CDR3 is TGTGCCAGCAGCTTGGAGACAGGGGGCAGGGAGCAGTTCTTC. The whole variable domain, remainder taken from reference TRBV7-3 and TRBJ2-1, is GAGVSQTPSNKVTEKGKYVELRCDPISGHTALYWYRQSLGQGPEFLIYFQGTGAADDSGLPNDRFFAVRPEGSVSTLKIQRTERGDSAVYLCASSLETGGREQFFGPGTRLTVL.

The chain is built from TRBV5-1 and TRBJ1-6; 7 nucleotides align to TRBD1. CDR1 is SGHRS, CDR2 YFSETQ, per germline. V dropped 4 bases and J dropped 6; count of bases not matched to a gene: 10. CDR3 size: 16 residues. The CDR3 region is CASSPGQALSNSPLHF. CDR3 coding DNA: TGCGCCAGCAGCCCAGGACAGGCCTTGAGTAATTCACCCCTCCACTTT.

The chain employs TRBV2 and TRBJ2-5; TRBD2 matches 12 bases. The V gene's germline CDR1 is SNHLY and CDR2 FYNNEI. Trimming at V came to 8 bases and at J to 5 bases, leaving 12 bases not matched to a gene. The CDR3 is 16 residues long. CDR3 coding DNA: TGTGCCAGCGGACGCCGGGCTAGCGGGAGGGGGGAGACCCAGTACTTC. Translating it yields CASGRRASGRGETQYF. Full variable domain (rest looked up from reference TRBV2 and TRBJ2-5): EPEVTQTPSHQVTQMGQEVILRCVPISNHLYFYWYRQILGQKVEFLVSFYNNEISEKSEIFDDQFSVERPDGSNFTLKIRSTKLEDSAMYFCASGRRASGRGETQYFGPGTRLLVL.

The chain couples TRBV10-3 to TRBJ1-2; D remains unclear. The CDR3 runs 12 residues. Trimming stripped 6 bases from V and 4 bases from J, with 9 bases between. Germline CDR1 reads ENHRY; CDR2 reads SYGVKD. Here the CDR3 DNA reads TGTGCCATCAGCCCCGATAGCTATGGCTACACCTTC. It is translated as CAISPDSYGYTF.

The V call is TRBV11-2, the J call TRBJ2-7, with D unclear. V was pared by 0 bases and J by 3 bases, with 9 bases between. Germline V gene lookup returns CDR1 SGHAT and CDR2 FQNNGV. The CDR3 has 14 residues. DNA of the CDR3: TGTGCCAGCAGCTTAGATAGTATAGGCTACGAGCAGTACTTC. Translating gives CASSLDSIGYEQYF. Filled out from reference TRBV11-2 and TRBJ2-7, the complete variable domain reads EAGVAQSPRYKIIEKRQSVAFWCNPISGHATLYWYQQILGQGPKLLIQFQNNGVVDDSQLPKDRFSAERLKGVDSTLKIQPAKLEDSAVYLCASSLDSIGYEQYFGPGTRLTVT.

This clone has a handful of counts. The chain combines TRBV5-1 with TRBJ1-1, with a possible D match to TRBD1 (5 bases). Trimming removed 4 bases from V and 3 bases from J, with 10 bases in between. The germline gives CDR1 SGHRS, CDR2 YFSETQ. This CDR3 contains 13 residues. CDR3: CASSPQGDTEAFF. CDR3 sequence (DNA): TGCGCCAGCAGCCCGCAGGGAGACACTGAAGCTTTCTTT.

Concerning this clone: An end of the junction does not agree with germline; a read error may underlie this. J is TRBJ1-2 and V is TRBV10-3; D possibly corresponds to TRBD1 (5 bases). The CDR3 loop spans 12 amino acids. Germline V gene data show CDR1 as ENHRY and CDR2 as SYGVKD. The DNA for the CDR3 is TGTGCCCTCAGGGCTGGGGGCTATGGCTACACCTTC. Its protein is CALRAGGYGYTF.

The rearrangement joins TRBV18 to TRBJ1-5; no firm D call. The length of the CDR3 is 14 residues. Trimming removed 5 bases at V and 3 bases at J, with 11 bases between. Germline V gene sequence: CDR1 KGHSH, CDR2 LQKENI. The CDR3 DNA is TGTGCCAGCTCATCTGCCGGAGTCAATCAGCCCCAGCATTTT. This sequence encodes CASSSAGVNQPQHF. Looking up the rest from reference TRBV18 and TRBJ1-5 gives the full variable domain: NAGVMQNPRHLVRRRGQEARLRCSPMKGHSHVYWYRQLPEEGLKFMVYLQKENIIDESGMPKERFSAEFPKEGPSILRIQQVVRGDSAAYFCASSSAGVNQPQHFGDGTRLSIL.

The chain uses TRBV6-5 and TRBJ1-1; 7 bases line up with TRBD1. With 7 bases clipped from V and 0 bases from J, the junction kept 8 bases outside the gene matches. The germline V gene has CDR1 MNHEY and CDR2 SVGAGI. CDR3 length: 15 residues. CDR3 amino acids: CASKRGDRMNTEAFF. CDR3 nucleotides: TGTGCCAGCAAAAGGGGGGACAGAATGAACACTGAAGCTTTCTTT.

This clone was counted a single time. CDR3 residues: CASSSRSGTSGTYEQYF. The CDR3 nucleotides read TGCGCCAGCAGCTCAAGGTCCGGGACTAGCGGGACCTACGAGCAGTACTTC. The gene calls are TRBV5-1 and TRBJ2-7; 13 bases match TRBD2. The CDR3 contains 17 residues. The V gene end was trimmed by 3 bases and the J gene end by 2 bases; junction bases not matched to a gene: 8. Germline V gene data show CDR1 as SGHRS and CDR2 as YFSETQ.

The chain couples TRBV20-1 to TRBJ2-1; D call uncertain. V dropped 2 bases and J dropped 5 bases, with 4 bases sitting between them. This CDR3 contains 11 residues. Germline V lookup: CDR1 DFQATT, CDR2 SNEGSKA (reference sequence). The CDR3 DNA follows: TGCAGTGCTAGACCCGACAATGAGCAGTTCTTC. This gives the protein CSARPDNEQFF.

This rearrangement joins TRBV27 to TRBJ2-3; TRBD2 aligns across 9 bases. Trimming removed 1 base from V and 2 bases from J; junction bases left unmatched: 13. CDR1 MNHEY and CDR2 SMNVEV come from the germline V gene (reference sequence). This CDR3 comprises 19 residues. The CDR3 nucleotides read TGTGCCAGCAGTTTATTATCTCGGTACAGCGGGGGGTACACAGATACGCAGTATTTT. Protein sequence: CASSLLSRYSGGYTDTQYF.

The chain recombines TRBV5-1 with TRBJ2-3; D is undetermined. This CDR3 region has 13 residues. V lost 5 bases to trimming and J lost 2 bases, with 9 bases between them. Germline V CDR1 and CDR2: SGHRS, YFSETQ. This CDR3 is CASSPGNTDTQYF. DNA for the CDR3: TGCGCCAGCAGTCCTGGGAACACAGATACGCAGTATTTT.

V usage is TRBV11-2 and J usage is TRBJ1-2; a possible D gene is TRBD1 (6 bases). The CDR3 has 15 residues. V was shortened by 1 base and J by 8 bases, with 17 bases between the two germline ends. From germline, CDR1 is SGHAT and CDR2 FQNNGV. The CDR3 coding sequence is TGTGCCAGCAGCTTAGGAAGGCAGGGGAGAAGGGGCTACACCTTC. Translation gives CASSLGRQGRRGYTF.

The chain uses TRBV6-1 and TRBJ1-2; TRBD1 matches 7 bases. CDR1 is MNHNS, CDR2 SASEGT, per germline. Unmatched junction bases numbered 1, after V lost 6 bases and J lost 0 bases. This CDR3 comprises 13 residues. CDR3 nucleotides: TGTGCCAGCAGGGGACAGTCTAACTATGGCTACACCTTC. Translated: CASRGQSNYGYTF.

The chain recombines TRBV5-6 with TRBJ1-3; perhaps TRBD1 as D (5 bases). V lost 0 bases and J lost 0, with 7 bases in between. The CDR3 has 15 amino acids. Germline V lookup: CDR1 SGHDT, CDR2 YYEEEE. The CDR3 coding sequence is TGTGCCAGCAGCTTGGGCGGGACCTCTGGAAACACCATATATTTT. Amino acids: CASSLGGTSGNTIYF.

The DNA of the CDR3 is TGTGCCAGCAGCGTAAGGTCCACGAGCGGGGGGGCGGCAGATACGCAGTATTTT. Translated, it gives CASSVRSTSGGAADTQYF. The rearrangement uses TRBV9 and TRBJ2-3; the match to TRBD2 covers 10 bases. The CDR3 is made up of 18 amino acids. Germline V gene lookup returns CDR1 SGDLS and CDR2 YYNGEE. V was clipped by 1 base and J by 4 bases; unmatched bases: 12.

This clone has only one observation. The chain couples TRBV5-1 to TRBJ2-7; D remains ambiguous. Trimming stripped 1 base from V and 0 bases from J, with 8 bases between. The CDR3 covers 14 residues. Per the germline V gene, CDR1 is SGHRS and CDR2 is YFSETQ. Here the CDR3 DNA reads TGCGCCAGCAGCTTGAGTGCAGGCTCCTACGAGCAGTACTTC. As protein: CASSLSAGSYEQYF.